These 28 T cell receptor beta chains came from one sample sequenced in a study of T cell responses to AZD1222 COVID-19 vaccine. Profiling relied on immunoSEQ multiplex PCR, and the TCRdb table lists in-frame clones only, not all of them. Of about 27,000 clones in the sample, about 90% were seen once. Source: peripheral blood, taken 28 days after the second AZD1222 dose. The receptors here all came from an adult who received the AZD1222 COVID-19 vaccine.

Here the CDR3 reads CASSLRPFDNSPLHF. The CDR3 coding sequence is TGTGCCAGCAGCTTGAGACCTTTTGATAATTCACCCCTCCACTTT. The chain joins TRBV7-2 to TRBJ1-6, with D unresolved. V gave up 3 bases and J gave up 5 bases, with 11 bases separating them. The germline V gene has CDR1 SGHTA and CDR2 FQGNSA. The CDR3 extends over 15 amino acids.

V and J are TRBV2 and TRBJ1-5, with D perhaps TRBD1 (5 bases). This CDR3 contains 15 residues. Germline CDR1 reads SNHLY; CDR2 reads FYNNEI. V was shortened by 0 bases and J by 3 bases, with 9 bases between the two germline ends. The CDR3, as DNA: TGTGCCAGCAGTGAAGCGGGGCGGATCAATCAGCCCCAGCATTTT. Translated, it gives CASSEAGRINQPQHF. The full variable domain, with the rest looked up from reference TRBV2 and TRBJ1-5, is EPEVTQTPSHQVTQMGQEVILRCVPISNHLYFYWYRQILGQKVEFLVSFYNNEISEKSEIFDDQFSVERPDGSNFTLKIRSTKLEDSAMYFCASSEAGRINQPQHFGDGTRLSIL.

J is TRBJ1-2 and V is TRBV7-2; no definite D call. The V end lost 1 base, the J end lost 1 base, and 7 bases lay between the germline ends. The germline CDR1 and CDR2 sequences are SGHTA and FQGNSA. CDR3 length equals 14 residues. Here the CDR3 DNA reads TGTGCCAGCAGCTTAGGTGGCAGTAACTATGGCTACACCTTC. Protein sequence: CASSLGGSNYGYTF. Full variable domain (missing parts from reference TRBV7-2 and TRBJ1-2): GAGVSQSPSNKVTEKGKDVELRCDPISGHTALYWYRQSLGQGLEFLIYFQGNSAPDKSGLPSDRFSAERTGGSVSTLTIQRTQQEDSAVYLCASSLGGSNYGYTFGSGTRLTVV.

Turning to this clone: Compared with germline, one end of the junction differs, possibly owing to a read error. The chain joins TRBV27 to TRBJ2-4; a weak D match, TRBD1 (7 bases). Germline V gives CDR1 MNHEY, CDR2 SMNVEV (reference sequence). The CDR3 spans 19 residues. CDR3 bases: TGTGCCAACAGTTTATTGAGCGGTAGGAGGGGGCGAGCGGAAAACATTCAGTACTTC. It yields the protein CANSLLSGRRGRAENIQYF.

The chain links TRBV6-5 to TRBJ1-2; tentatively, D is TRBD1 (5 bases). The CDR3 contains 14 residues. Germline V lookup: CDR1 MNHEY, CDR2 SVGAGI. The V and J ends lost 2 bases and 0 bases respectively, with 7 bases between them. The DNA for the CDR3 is TGTGCCAGCAGTTACGGGGGAACTAACTATGGCTACACCTTC. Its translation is CASSYGGTNYGYTF.

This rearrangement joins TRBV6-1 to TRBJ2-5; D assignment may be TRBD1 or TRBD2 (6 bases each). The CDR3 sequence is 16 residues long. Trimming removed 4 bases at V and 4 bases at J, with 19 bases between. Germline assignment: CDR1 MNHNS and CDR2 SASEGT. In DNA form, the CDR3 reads TGTGCCAGCAGTGTGCGGGGAGGCAGGGGAGGAGAGACCCAGTACTTC. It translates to CASSVRGGRGGETQYF.

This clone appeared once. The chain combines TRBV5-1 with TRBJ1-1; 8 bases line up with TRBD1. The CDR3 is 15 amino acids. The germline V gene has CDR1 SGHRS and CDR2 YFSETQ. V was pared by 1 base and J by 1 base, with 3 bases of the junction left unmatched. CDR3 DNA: TGCGCCAGCAGCTTGTCAGGGGGCGGGAACACTGAAGCTTTCTTT. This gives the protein CASSLSGGGNTEAFF. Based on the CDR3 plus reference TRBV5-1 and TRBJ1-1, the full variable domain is KAGVTQTPRYLIKTRGQQVTLSCSPISGHRSVSWYQQTPGQGLQFLFEYFSETQRNKGNFPGRFSGRQFSNSRSEMNVSTLELGDSALYLCASSLSGGGNTEAFFGQGTRLTVV.

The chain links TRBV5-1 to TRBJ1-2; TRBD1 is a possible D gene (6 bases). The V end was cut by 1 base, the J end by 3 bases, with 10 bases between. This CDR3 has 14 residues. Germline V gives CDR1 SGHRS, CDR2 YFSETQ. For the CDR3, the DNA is TGCGCCAGCAGCTTGCCGGGGGCGGACTATGGCTACACCTTC. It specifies CASSLPGADYGYTF.

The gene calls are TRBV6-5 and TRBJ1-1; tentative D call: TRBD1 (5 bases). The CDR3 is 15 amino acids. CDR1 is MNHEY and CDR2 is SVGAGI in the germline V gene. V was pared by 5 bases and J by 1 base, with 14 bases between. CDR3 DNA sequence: TGTGCCAGCAGTACTAGGGGCCGCCGGAACACTGAAGCTTTCTTT. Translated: CASSTRGRRNTEAFF.

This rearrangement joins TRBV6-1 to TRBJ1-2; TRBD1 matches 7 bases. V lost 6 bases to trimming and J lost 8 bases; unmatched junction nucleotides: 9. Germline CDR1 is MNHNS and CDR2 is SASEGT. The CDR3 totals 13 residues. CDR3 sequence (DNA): TGTGCCAGCAGCCCCACAGGGGCGCAAGGCTACACCTTC. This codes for CASSPTGAQGYTF.

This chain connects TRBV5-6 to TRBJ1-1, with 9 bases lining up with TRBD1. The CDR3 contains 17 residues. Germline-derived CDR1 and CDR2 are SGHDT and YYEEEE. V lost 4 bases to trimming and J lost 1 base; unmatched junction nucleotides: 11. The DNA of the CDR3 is TGTGCCAGCAGCCCCCCCGGACAGGGGATAAAGAACACTGAAGCTTTCTTT. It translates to CASSPPGQGIKNTEAFF.

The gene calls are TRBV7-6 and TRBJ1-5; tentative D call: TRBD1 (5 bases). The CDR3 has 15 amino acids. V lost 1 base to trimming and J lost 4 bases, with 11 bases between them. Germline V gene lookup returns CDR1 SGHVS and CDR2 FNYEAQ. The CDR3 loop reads CASSLDSGRNQPQHF. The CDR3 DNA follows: TGTGCCAGCAGCTTAGATTCAGGGAGGAATCAGCCCCAGCATTTT.

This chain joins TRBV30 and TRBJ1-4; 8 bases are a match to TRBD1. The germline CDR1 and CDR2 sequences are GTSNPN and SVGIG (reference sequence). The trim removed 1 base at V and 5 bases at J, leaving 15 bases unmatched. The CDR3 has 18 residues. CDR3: CAWSGGKRDRGRNEKLFF. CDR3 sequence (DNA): TGTGCCTGGAGTGGGGGAAAAAGAGACAGGGGTAGGAATGAAAAACTGTTTTTT.

DNA of the CDR3: TGTGCCAGCAGCGGCACCACAGAGGGTTCACCCCTCCACTTT. As protein: CASSGTTEGSPLHF. The J gene is TRBJ1-6, the V gene TRBV3-1 (or the pseudogene TRBV3-2); no clear D gene. Germline V lookup: CDR1 LGHDT, CDR2 YNNKEL (reference sequence). The CDR3 is 14 amino acids. V was shortened by 5 bases and J by 9 bases, with 14 bases between the two germline ends.

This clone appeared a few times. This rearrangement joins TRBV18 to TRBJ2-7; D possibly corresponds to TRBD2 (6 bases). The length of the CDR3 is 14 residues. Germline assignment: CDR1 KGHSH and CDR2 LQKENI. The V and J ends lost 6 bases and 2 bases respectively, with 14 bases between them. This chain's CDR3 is CASSLTGTPYEQYF. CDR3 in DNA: TGTGCCAGCTCCCTCACCGGGACTCCCTACGAGCAGTACTTC.

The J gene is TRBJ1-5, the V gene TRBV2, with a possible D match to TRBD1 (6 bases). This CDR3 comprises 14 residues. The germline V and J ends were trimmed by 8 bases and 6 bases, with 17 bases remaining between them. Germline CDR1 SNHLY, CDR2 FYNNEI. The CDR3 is CASRRTDPGQPQHF. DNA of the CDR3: TGTGCCAGCCGCCGGACAGACCCGGGTCAGCCCCAGCATTTT.

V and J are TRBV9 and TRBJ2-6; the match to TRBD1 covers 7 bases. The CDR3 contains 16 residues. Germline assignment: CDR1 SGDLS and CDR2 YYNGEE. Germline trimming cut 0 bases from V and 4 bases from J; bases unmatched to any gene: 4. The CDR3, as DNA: TGTGCCAGCAGCGTAGGACAGGGCTCAGGGGCCAACGTCCTGACTTTC. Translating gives CASSVGQGSGANVLTF.

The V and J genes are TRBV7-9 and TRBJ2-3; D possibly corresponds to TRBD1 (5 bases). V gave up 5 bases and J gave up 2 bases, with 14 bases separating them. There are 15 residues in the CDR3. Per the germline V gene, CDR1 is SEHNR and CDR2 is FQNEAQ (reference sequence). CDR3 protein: CASSRRRTNTDTQYF. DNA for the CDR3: TGTGCCAGCAGCCGTCGGCGGACAAACACAGATACGCAGTATTTT.

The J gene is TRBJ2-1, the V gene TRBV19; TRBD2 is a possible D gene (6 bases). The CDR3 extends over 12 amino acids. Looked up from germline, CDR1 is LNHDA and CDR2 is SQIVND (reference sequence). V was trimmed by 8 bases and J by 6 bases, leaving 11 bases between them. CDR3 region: CASGDFFNEQFF. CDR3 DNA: TGTGCCAGTGGGGACTTTTTCAATGAGCAGTTCTTC.

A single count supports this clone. In nucleotides, the CDR3 is TGCGCCAGCAGCTTGGCCGTTGGGGCAGGGAACCTGATTAACTATGGCTACACCTTC. It translates to CASSLAVGAGNLINYGYTF. The rearrangement joins TRBV5-1 to TRBJ1-2, with D perhaps TRBD1 (5 bases). This CDR3 is built from 19 residues. The V gene's germline CDR1 is SGHRS and CDR2 YFSETQ. V gave up 0 bases and J gave up 1 base, with 22 bases separating them.

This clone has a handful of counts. The CDR3 coding sequence is TGTGCCAGTAGCCCTCTAGACAGGGAGAGCACTGAAGCTTTCTTT. This codes for CASSPLDRESTEAFF. The genes are TRBV19 and TRBJ1-1; TRBD1 agrees at 7 bases. CDR3 length equals 15 residues. Germline V gene data show CDR1 as LNHDA and CDR2 as SQIVND (reference sequence). With 6 bases clipped from V and 4 bases from J, the junction kept 11 bases outside the gene matches.

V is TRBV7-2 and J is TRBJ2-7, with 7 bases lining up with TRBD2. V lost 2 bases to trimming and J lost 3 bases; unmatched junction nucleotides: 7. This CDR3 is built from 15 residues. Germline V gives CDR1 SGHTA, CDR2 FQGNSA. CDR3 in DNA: TGTGCCAGCAGCTTACTCGCGGGAGTCGTCTACGAGCAGTACTTC. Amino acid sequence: CASSLLAGVVYEQYF.

This chain's CDR3 is CASSSWTGYEQYF. CDR3 coding DNA: TGTGCCAGCAGTTCCTGGACGGGCTACGAGCAGTACTTC. This sequence joins TRBV6-6 and TRBJ2-7; D unclear. This CDR3 has 13 residues. Germline V lookup: CDR1 MNHNY, CDR2 SVGAGI (reference sequence). The V end lost 4 bases, the J end lost 3 bases, and 10 bases lay between the germline ends.

The CDR3 spells CASSGRKGIYNQPQHF. The CDR3 nucleotides are TGTGCCAGCAGTGGGAGGAAGGGGATCTACAATCAGCCCCAGCATTTT. The chain joins TRBV28 to TRBJ1-5; maybe TRBD1 (5 bases). Germline CDR1 and CDR2: MDHEN and SYDVKM. This CDR3 comprises 16 residues. Trimming cost V 5 bases and J 3 bases, with 17 bases left between them.

The CDR3 DNA is TGTGCCAGCAGTTTCGATAGGGGAGCCGAGCAGTACTTC. Protein: CASSFDRGAEQYF. V usage is TRBV12-3 or TRBV12-4 and J usage is TRBJ2-7, with D tentatively TRBD1 or TRBD2 (5 bases each). Trimming pared 3 bases from V and 6 bases from J, leaving 12 bases between. The CDR3 has 13 amino acids.

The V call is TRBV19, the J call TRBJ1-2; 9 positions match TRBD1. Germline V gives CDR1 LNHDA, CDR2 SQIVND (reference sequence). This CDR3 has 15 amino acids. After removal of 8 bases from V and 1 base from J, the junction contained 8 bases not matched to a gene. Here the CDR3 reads CASGNRQGDNYGYTF. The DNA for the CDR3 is TGTGCCAGTGGGAACAGACAGGGGGATAACTATGGCTACACCTTC.

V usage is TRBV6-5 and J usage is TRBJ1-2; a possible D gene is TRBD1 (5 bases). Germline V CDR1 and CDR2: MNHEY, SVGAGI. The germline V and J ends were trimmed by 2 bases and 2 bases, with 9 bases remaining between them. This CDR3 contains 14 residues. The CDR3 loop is CASSYAHRNYGYTF. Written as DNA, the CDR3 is TGTGCCAGCAGTTACGCCCACAGGAACTATGGCTACACCTTC.

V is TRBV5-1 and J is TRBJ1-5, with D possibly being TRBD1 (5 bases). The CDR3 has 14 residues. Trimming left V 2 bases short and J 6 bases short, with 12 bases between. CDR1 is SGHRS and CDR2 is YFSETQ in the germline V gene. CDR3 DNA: TGCGCCAGCAGCTTCGGAGGGGAGGGTCAGCCCCAGCATTTT. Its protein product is CASSFGGEGQPQHF.